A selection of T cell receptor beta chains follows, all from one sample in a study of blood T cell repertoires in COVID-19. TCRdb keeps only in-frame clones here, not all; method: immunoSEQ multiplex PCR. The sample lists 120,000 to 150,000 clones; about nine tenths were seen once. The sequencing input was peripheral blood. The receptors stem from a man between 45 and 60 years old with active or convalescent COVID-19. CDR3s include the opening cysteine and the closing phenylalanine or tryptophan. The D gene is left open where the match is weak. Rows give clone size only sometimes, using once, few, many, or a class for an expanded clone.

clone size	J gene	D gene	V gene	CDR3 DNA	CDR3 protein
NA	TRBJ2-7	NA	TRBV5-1	TGCGCCAGCAGCTTCCAGGGTTACTCCTACGAGCAGTACTTC	CASSFQGYSYEQYF
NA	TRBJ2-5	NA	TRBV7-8	TGTGCCAGCAGCCAGGGGCCGCAAGAGACCCAGTACTTC	CASSQGPQETQYF
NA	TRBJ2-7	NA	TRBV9	TGTGCCAGCAGCGTTGGGCTGGACAGAAAATCCTACGAGCAGTACTTC	CASSVGLDRKSYEQYF
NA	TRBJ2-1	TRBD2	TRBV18	TGTGCCAGTTGGAGCGGGAGAGGGAATGAGCAGTTCTTC	CASWSGRGNEQFF
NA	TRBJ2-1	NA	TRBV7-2	TGTGCCAGCAGCCATCAGGTGAGGGACATAAGGGATGAGCAGTTCTTC	CASSHQVRDIRDEQFF
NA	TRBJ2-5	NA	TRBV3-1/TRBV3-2	TGTGCCAGCAGCCAATCAAAAGCGCAAGAGACCCAGTACTTC	CASSQSKAQETQYF
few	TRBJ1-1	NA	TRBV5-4	TGTGCCAGCAGTTACCCCGGGGGGGGCCCCATGAACACTGAAGCTTTCTTT	CASSYPGGGPMNTEAFF
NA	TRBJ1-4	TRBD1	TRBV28	TGTGCCAGCAGCCAACAGGGGATGAATGAAAAACTGTTTTTT	CASSQQGMNEKLFF
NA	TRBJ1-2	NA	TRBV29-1	TGCAGCACTAGACAGGATGGCTACACCTTC	CSTRQDGYTF
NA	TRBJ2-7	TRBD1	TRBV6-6	TGTGCCAGCAGACGTACAGGGGAAAGCTACGAGCAGTACTTC	CASRRTGESYEQYF
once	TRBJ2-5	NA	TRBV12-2	TGTGCAAGTCGCTTAGGGCAGGGCAGGGGCCAAGAGACCCAGTACTTC	CASRLGQGRGQETQYF
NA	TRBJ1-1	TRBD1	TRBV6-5	TGTGCCAGCAGTCAGAGGGACAGTCTTAAGGAAGCTTTCTTT	CASSQRDSLKEAFF
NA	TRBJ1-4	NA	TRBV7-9	TGTGCCAGCAGCGATCCGGCCCAGGCAACTAATGAAAAACTGTTTTTT	CASSDPAQATNEKLFF
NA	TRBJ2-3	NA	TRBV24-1	TGTGCCACCAGTGATACGACAGGCACAGATACGCAGTATTTT	CATSDTTGTDTQYF
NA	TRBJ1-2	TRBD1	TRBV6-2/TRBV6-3	TGTGCCAGCAGTTACCTTCCTGACAGGGGATGGGGCTATGGCTACACCTTC	CASSYLPDRGWGYGYTF
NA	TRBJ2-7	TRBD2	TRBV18	TGTGCCAGCTCTGGTAGCGGGACCTACGAGCAGTACTTC	CASSGSGTYEQYF
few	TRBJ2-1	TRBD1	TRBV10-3	TGTGCCATCAGGACAGGGGGGAACAATGAGCAGTTCTTC	CAIRTGGNNEQFF
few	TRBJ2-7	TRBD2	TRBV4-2	TGTGCCAGCAGCCAAAGCAAGACTAGCAGGTCCTACGAGCAGTACTTC	CASSQSKTSRSYEQYF
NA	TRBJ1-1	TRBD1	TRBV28	TGTGCCAGCAGCCCAGGACCAGGGGGTGGAGGAACTGAAGCTTTCTTT	CASSPGPGGGGTEAFF
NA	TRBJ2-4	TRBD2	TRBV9	TGTGCCAGCAGCGTAGGACTAGCGGGAGCGGATACCAAAAACATTCAGTACTTC	CASSVGLAGADTKNIQYF
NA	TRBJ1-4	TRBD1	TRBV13	TGTGCCAGCAGCCCCGGCCGGGGGACAGGGGTGAGGGAAAAACTGTTTTTT	CASSPGRGTGVREKLFF
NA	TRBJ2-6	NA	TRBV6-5	TGTGCCACACAAATATACCCTGGGGCCAACGTCCTGACTTTC	CATQIYPGANVLTF
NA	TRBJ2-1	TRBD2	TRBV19	TGTGCCAGTAGTATAGAGGGCGGGAGGGCCTACAATGAGCAGTTCTTC	CASSIEGGRAYNEQFF
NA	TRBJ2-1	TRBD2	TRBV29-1	TGCAGCGCGTTAATACTTTGGCTAGCGGGAAACTATGAGCAGTTCTTC	CSALILWLAGNYEQFF
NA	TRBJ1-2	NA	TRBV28	TGTGCCAGCAGTCCAGGGAAGTGGTATGGCTACACCTTC	CASSPGKWYGYTF
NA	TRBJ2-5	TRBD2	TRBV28	TGTGCCAGCAGTTTTGGGGCGGGCGGGGGGCAAGAGACCCAGTACTTC	CASSFGAGGGQETQYF
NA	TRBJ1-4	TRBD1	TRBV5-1	TGCGCCAGCAGCTTGTTTTTCTCCCATGGTGGGGACAGGAATGAAAAACTGTTTTTT	CASSLFFSHGGDRNEKLFF
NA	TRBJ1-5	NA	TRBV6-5	TGTGCCAGCAGCAACAGGGTAGGTGATCAGCCCCAGCATTTT	CASSNRVGDQPQHF
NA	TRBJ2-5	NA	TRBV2	TGTGCCAGCAGTGGAGGGGGGGGAGAGACCCAGTACTTC	CASSGGGGETQYF
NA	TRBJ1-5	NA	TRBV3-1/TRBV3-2	TGTGCCAGCAGCGGTACAGGGAAGGGGAGCAATCAGCCCCAGCATTTT	CASSGTGKGSNQPQHF
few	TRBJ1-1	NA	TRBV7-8	TGTGCCAGCAGCCCGGACAGATATGAAGCTTTCTTT	CASSPDRYEAFF
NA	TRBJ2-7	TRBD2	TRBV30	TGTGCCTGGAGTGCGGGACTAGCGGCTACCTACGAGCAGTACTTC	CAWSAGLAATYEQYF
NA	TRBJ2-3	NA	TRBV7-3	TGTGCCAGCAGCTTAAGGCGTTCGGGTGGGACAGATACGCAGTATTTT	CASSLRRSGGTDTQYF
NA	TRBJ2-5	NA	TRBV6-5	TGTGCCAGCAGCGGCCCACCGGGACTGAAGAGGACCCAGTACTTC	CASSGPPGLKRTQYF
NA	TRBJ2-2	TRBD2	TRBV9	TGTGCCAGCAGCGTAGACCCGGGACTAGCGGGAGCGACCGGGGAGCTGTTTTTT	CASSVDPGLAGATGELFF
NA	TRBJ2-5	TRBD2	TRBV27	TGTGCCAGCAGTTCACGGACTAGCGGGAATCAGGAGACCCAGTACTTC	CASSSRTSGNQETQYF
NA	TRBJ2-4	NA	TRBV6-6	TGTGCCAGCAGTTCTGGGGGGGCGGCCAAAAACATTCAGTACTTC	CASSSGGAAKNIQYF
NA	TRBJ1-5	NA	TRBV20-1	TGCAGTGCTAGTTCAGGCAGGGTTAGCAATCAGCCCCAGCATTTT	CSASSGRVSNQPQHF
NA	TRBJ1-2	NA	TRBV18	TGTGCCAGCTCACCACCGTTGCAGGGGAATGGCTACACCTTC	CASSPPLQGNGYTF
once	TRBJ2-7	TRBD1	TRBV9	TGTGCCAGCAGCGTAGGGGGGACAGGCCTCTACGAGCAGTACTTC	CASSVGGTGLYEQYF
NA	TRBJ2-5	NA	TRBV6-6	TGTGCCAGCAGTTACCGTGGACAGAAAGAGACCCAGTACTTC	CASSYRGQKETQYF